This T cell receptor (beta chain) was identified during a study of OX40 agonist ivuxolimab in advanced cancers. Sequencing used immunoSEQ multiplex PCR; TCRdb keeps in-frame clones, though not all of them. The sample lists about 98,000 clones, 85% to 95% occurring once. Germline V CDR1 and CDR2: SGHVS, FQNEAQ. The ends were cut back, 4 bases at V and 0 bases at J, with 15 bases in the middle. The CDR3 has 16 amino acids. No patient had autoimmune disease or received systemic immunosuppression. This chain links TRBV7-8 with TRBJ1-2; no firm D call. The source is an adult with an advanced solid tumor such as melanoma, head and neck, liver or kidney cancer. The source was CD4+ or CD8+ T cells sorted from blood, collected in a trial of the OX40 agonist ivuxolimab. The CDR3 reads CASSSSSTDTNYGYTF. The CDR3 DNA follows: TGTGCCAGCAGCTCCTCCTCTACAGACACTAACTATGGCTACACCTTC.